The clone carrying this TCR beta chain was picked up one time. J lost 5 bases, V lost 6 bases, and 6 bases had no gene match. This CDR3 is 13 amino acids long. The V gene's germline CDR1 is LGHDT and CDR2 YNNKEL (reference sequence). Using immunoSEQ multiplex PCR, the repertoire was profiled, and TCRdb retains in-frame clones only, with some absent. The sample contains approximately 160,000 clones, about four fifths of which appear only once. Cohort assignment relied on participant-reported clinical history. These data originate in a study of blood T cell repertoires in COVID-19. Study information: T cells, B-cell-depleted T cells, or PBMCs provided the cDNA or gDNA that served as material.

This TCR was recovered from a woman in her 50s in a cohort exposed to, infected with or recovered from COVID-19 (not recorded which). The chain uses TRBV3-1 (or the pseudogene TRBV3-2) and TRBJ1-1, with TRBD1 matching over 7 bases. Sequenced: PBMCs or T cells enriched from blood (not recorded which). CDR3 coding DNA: TGTGCCAGCAGACCCTCAGGGGGGACTGAAGCTTTCTTT. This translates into CASRPSGGTEAFF.